This T cell receptor (beta chain) was identified during a study of cytomegalovirus exposure and HLA in healthy donors. General study findings and limits: The authors later linked a missense DCLRE1C variant to TCR beta V- and J-gene trimming.

The CDR3 extends over 17 amino acids. CDR1 and CDR2 from the germline V gene are MNHEY and SMNVEV (reference sequence). V lost 6 bases, J lost 1 base, and 9 bases stayed unmatched. With respect to this clone: The antigen is unknown.

The study ran its PCR with 60 Vbeta and 13 Jbeta primers. Libraries were prepared by immunoSEQ multiplex PCR; TCRdb keeps only in-frame clonotypes and omits some of them. The sample has about 200,000 clones, approximately 79% seen once; the top ten hold roughly 1.9%. V usage is TRBV27 and J usage is TRBJ2-5; TRBD1 matches 12 bases. The clonotype comes from a male donor in good health and CMV-seronegative. The sample consisted of PBMCs. CDR3 DNA: TGTGCCAGCAGCCCCCGGGACAGGGGGCTAATCCAAGAGACCCAGTACTTC. This sequence encodes CASSPRDRGLIQETQYF.